The T cell receptor beta chain under discussion was sequenced for a study of identical twins. Healthy Caucasians were all of the donors. In its sample, this clonotype was seen a few times. The CDR3 loop spans 13 amino acids. Deletions cut 5 bases from V and 8 bases from J, with 12 bases between. Germline loops: CDR1 SNHLY, CDR2 FYNNEI. TCRdb called the 5' RACE reads again in MiXCR, with one record for every CDR3 protein. The repertoire consists of fewer than 800,000 distinct CDR3 sequences, with about 7% occurring once and the leading ten covering about 1.6%. The sample also formed part of further work on yellow fever vaccine responses in identical twins.

The V gene is TRBV2, the J gene TRBJ2-2, with D perhaps TRBD2 (5 bases). The TCR comes from a woman aged 18-30 years in good health. The sample taken for sequencing was PBMCs. CDR3 DNA sequence: TGTGCCAGCAGTTATATCCGGGATGGGGAGCTGTTTTTT. It specifies CASSYIRDGELFF.